Listed below are T cell receptor beta chains from one sample, sequenced in a study of blood T cells in healthy people across ages. TCRdb reanalysed the 5' RACE reads using MiXCR and keeps one entry per CDR3 protein. Of fewer than 2 million distinct CDR3 sequences detected, approximately 40% appear once; the ten largest clones hold about 21%. The specimen was blood. These receptors were taken from a human donor in good health. The CDR3 runs from the conserved cysteine through the conserved F or W. D genes are given only for firm matches. Clone size is not always given. Where it is, it says once, few, many or a class for expanded clones.

>TRBD1|16|TRBV4-3|TRBJ1-6|NA
CASSRLTGQYNSPLHF
TGCGCCAGCAGCCGACTGACGGGACAGTATAATTCACCTCTCCACTTT
>NA|14|TRBV20-1|TRBJ2-5|few
CSARLRLGGETQYF
TGCAGTGCTAGATTAAGACTAGGAGGGGAGACCCAGTACTTC
>TRBD1|15|TRBV29-1|TRBJ2-7|NA
CSVGIRDRGTYEQYF
TGCAGCGTTGGGATCCGGGACAGGGGGACCTACGAGCAGTACTTC
>NA|13|TRBV5-1|TRBJ1-1|many
CASSWGGDTEAFF
TGCGCCAGCAGCTGGGGGGGGGACACTGAAGCTTTCTTT
>NA|15|TRBV24-1|TRBJ2-1|NA
CATSDLGGPYNEQFF
TGTGCCACCAGTGATTTGGGGGGCCCCTACAATGAGCAGTTCTTC
>NA|12|TRBV7-9|TRBJ2-4|NA
CASSPTGFERYF
TGTGCCAGCAGCCCAACAGGGTTCGAGCGGTACTTC
>TRBD2|16|TRBV6-5|TRBJ2-2|NA
CASSYRAGGATGELFF
TGTGCCAGCAGTTACCGAGCGGGGGGGGCCACCGGGGAGCTGTTTTTT
>NA|13|TRBV6-2/TRBV6-3|TRBJ2-3|NA
CASNGPTTDTQYF
TGTGCCAGCAACGGGCCTACCACAGATACGCAGTATTTT
>NA|13|TRBV5-1|TRBJ1-6|many
CASSLYKNSPLHF
TGCGCCAGCAGCTTGTACAAGAATTCACCCCTCCACTTT
>NA|13|TRBV15|TRBJ2-1|NA
CATSRRDPNEQFF
TGTGCCACCAGCAGAAGGGACCCCAATGAGCAGTTCTTC
>NA|19|TRBV7-8|TRBJ1-3|once
CASTRPYGTANGSGNTIYF
TGTGCCAGCACTCGGCCATACGGGACGGCCAATGGCTCTGGAAACACCATATATTTT
>NA|14|TRBV24-1|TRBJ2-2|NA
CATSDTLRIGELFF
TGTGCCACCAGTGATACTCTACGAATCGGGGAGCTGTTTTTT
>NA|13|TRBV29-1|TRBJ2-7|NA
CSVGTVLTYEQYF
TGCAGCGTTGGGACAGTCTTGACCTACGAGCAGTACTTC
>NA|13|TRBV7-3|TRBJ1-2|NA
CASSLSGFAGYTF
TGTGCCAGCAGCTTATCCGGGTTTGCTGGCTACACCTTC
>TRBD2|16|TRBV2|TRBJ2-1|NA
CASSVIGAGGYNEQFF
TGTGCCAGCAGTGTAATCGGAGCGGGGGGATACAATGAGCAGTTCTTC
>TRBD1|13|TRBV20-1|TRBJ2-2|few
CSANYRGTGELFF
TGCAGTGCAAATTACAGGGGAACCGGGGAGCTGTTTTTT
>NA|15|TRBV30|TRBJ1-1|NA
CAWSPHTGYDGEAFF
TGTGCCTGGAGTCCTCACACAGGGTACGACGGTGAAGCTTTCTTT
>NA|13|TRBV4-2|TRBJ2-7|NA
CASSPVDHNEQYF
TGTGCCAGCAGCCCCGTCGATCACAATGAGCAGTACTTC
>TRBD1|14|TRBV20-1|TRBJ1-2|few
CSATGTGAFTGYTF
TGCAGTGCTACGGGGACAGGAGCCTTTACCGGCTACACCTTC
>NA|13|TRBV20-1|TRBJ2-5|few
CSASEGTVREQYF
TGCAGTGCTTCGGAAGGGACGGTGAGAGAGCAGTACTTC
>NA|13|TRBV7-9|TRBJ1-1|NA
CASSLAKGTGAFF
TGTGCCAGCAGCTTAGCTAAGGGGACTGGAGCTTTCTTT
>NA|13|TRBV7-9|TRBJ2-3|NA
CASSPLYRDTQYF
TGTGCCAGCAGCCCGCTCTATCGAGATACGCAGTATTTT
>TRBD1|16|TRBV7-9|TRBJ1-2|NA
CASSLAGTERSMGYTF
TGTGCCAGCAGCTTAGCCGGGACAGAGCGTTCTATGGGCTACACCTTC
>TRBD2|17|TRBV7-2|TRBJ2-5|NA
CASSFPGLAGSGETQYF
TGTGCCAGCAGCTTCCCGGGACTAGCGGGGAGTGGGGAGACCCAGTACTTC
>TRBD1|14|TRBV29-1|TRBJ2-1|NA
CSVEGDRDRLEEFF
TGCAGCGTTGAGGGGGACAGGGACCGTCTAGAGGAGTTCTTC
>NA|15|TRBV5-1|TRBJ2-3|NA
CASSTGRDATDTQYF
TGCGCCAGTTCGACAGGGAGGGACGCGACAGATACGCAGTATTTT
>NA|15|TRBV7-2|TRBJ1-2|NA
CASSLIATGPYGYTF
TGTGCCAGCAGCTTAATAGCGACAGGCCCCTATGGCTACACCTTC
>NA|13|TRBV20-1|TRBJ2-7|NA
CSASTGLRGEQYF
TGCAGTGCTAGCACAGGCCTCAGGGGAGAGCAGTACTTC
>NA|13|TRBV7-2|TRBJ1-6|few
CASTPEGSSPLHF
TGTGCCAGCACCCCGGAGGGGAGCTCACCCCTCCACTTT
>TRBD2|19|TRBV7-8|TRBJ2-5|once
CASSLAFGKAGGLRETQYF
TGTGCCAGCAGCTTAGCATTCGGTAAGGCGGGGGGCCTCCGAGAGACCCAGTACTTC
>TRBD2|16|TRBV7-2|TRBJ2-1|few
CASSRLAGQTYNEQFF
TGTGCCAGCAGCCGACTAGCGGGGCAAACCTACAATGAGCAGTTCTTC
>TRBD1|15|TRBV6-2/TRBV6-3|TRBJ1-2|NA
CASSDPRDRAIGYTF
TGTGCCAGCAGCGACCCCCGGGACAGAGCGATTGGCTACACCTTC
>NA|13|TRBV10-3|TRBJ1-5|few
CAISESIQGAQHF
TGTGCCATCAGTGAGTCGATACAGGGCGCCCAGCATTTT
>TRBD2|16|TRBV10-3|TRBJ2-1|few
CAISELAGSSYNEQFF
TGTGCCATCAGTGAGCTAGCGGGGAGCTCCTACAATGAGCAGTTCTTC
>NA|15|TRBV27|TRBJ2-1|NA
CASRPGQRSYNEQFF
TGTGCCAGCAGACCCGGACAGAGATCCTACAATGAGCAGTTCTTC
>TRBD1|15|TRBV5-1|TRBJ2-1|NA
CASSKRQGDDNEQFF
TGCGCCAGCAGCAAACGACAGGGTGACGACAATGAGCAGTTCTTC
>NA|16|TRBV25-1|TRBJ2-3|once
CASSEELRQGYDTQYF
TGTGCCAGCAGTGAAGAACTACGCCAGGGGTACGATACGCAGTATTTT
>NA|13|TRBV11-3|TRBJ2-7|NA
CASSLTTYYEQYF
TGTGCCAGCAGCTTAACCACTTACTACGAGCAGTACTTC
>NA|14|TRBV7-2|TRBJ2-3|NA
CASKGVFSTDTQYF
TGTGCCAGCAAGGGTGTTTTCAGCACAGATACGCAGTATTTT
>NA|15|TRBV7-8|TRBJ1-5|few
CASSQNRVGNQPQHF
TGTGCCAGCAGCCAAAACAGGGTAGGCAATCAGCCCCAGCATTTT
>NA|15|TRBV5-1|TRBJ2-3|NA
CASSLLGGVTDTQYF
TGCGCCAGCAGCTTGTTAGGAGGGGTAACAGATACGCAGTATTTT
>NA|12|TRBV7-9|TRBJ1-5|NA
CASTSSNQPQHF
TGTGCCAGTACAAGTAGCAATCAGCCCCAGCATTTT
>NA|17|TRBV6-1|TRBJ2-5|NA
CASRVPIRGASRETQYF
TGTGCCAGCAGAGTGCCGATACGGGGGGCTTCTAGGGAGACCCAGTACTTC